Described below is a single T cell receptor (beta chain) sequence and its context. This sample is part of a study of response to subunit inactivated influenza vaccine. TCRdb redid the calling of the RT-PCR reads with MiXCR, one entry per CDR3 protein. Of about 540,000 distinct CDR3 sequences detected, around 21% appear once; the ten largest clones hold about 2.8%. These data also featured in a second study, about T cells expressing NK-cell markers. That paper adds: 5'RACE template switching built TCR beta cDNA with unique molecular identifiers. Several of the experiments relied on an anti-gamma-delta TCR antibody so that only alpha-beta TCR T cells were sorted. Leadership of the CD3+CD56-NKG2C+ fraction also belonged to these clonotypes in four donors. The study left the HCMV specificity of expanded NKG2C+ T cell clones unresolved.

This TCR was recovered from a man aged 50 or older who received an inactivated influenza vaccine. The sequencing here drew on CD4+ T cells sorted from PBMCs, taken about 12 days after vaccination.

The CDR3 loop reads CASSLEMRSTEAFF. DNA of the CDR3: TGCGCCAGCAGCTTGGAGATGAGGAGCACTGAAGCTTTCTTT. J is TRBJ1-1 and V is TRBV5-1; no firm D call. This CDR3 is built from 14 residues. V shed 0 bases and J shed 4 bases, with 10 bases lying between them. Germline V CDR1 and CDR2: SGHRS, YFSETQ.